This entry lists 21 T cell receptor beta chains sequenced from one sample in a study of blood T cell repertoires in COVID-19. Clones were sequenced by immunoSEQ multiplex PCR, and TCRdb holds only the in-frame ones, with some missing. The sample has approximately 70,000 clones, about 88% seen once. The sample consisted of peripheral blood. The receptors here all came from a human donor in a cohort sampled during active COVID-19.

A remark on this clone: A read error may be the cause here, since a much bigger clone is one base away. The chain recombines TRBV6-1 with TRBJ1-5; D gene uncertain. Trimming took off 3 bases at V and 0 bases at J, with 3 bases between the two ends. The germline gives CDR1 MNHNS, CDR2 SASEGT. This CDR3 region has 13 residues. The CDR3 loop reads CASSDYSNQPQHF. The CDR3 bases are TGTGCCAGCAGTGATTATAGCAATCAGCCCCAGCATTTT.

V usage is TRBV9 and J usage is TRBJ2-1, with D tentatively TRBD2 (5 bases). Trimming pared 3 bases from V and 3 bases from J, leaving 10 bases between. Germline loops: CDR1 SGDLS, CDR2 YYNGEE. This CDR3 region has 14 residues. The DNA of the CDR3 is TGTGCCAGCAGCGGGACTCCAGGCTACAATGAGCAGTTCTTC. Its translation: CASSGTPGYNEQFF.

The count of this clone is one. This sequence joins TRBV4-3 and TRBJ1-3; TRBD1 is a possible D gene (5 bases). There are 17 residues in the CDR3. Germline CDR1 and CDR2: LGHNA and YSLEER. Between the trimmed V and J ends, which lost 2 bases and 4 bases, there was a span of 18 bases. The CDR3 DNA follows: TGCGCCAGCAGCCAAAGAGATTTGGGGCCTGCCGGAAACACCATATATTTT. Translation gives CASSQRDLGPAGNTIYF.

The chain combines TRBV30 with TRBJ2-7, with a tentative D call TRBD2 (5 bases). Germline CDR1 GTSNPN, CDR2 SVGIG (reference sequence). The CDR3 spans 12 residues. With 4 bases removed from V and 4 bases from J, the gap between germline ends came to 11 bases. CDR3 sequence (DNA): TGTGCCTGGACCGTCGGAGGTTACGAGCAGTACTTC. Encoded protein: CAWTVGGYEQYF.

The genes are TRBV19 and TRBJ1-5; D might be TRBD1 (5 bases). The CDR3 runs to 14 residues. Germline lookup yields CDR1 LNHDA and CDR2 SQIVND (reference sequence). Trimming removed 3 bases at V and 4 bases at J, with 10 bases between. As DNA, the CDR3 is TGTGCCAGTAGTATGGGAGGGACTAATCAGCCCCAGCATTTT. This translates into CASSMGGTNQPQHF.

The CDR3 sequence: CASSLAPGLETQYF. DNA for the CDR3: TGTGCCAGCAGCTTAGCACCAGGCCTAGAGACCCAGTACTTC. The chain uses TRBV11-2 and TRBJ2-5; D gene unclear. CDR3 length: 14 residues. V gave up 1 base and J gave up 4 bases, with 10 bases separating them. Germline CDR1 is SGHAT and CDR2 is FQNNGV.

The CDR3 here is CASSQGVRGYEQYF. In nucleotides, the CDR3 is TGTGCCAGCAGCCAAGGAGTCCGGGGCTACGAGCAGTACTTC. The chain couples TRBV3-1 (or the pseudogene TRBV3-2) to TRBJ2-7; D is possibly TRBD2 (5 bases). V lost 1 base to trimming and J lost 3 bases, with 10 bases between them. Germline assignment: CDR1 LGHDT and CDR2 YNNKEL (reference sequence). The CDR3 runs 14 residues.

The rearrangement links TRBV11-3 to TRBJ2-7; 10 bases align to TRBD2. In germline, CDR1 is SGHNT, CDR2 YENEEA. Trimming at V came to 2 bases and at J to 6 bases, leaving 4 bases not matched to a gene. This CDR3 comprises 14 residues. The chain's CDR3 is CASSLSSGSFEQYF. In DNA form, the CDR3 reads TGTGCCAGCAGCTTATCTAGCGGGAGTTTCGAGCAGTACTTC.

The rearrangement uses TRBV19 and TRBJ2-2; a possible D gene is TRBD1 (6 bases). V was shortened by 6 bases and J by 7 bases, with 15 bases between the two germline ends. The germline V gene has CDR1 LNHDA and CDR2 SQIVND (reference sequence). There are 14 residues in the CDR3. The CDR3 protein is CASSHRETGGELFF. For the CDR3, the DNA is TGTGCCAGTAGCCACAGGGAAACCGGCGGGGAGCTGTTTTTT.

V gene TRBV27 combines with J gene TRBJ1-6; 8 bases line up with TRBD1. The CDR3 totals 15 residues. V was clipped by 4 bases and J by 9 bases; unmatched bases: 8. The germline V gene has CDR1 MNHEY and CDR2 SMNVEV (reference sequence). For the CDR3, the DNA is TGTGCCAGCAGTTCCGGACAGGGATTGGGTTCACCCCTCCACTTT. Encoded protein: CASSSGQGLGSPLHF.

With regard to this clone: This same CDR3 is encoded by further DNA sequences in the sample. This CDR3 is CASSHQTGLDGYTF. CDR3 in DNA: TGTGCCAGTAGCCACCAGACAGGGTTGGACGGCTACACCTTC. The V call is TRBV19, the J call TRBJ1-2, with 7 bases that match TRBD1. Per the germline V gene, CDR1 is LNHDA and CDR2 is SQIVND (reference sequence). The junction had 12 bases not matched to a gene; V was cut back by 6 bases and J by 8 bases. This CDR3 region has 14 residues.

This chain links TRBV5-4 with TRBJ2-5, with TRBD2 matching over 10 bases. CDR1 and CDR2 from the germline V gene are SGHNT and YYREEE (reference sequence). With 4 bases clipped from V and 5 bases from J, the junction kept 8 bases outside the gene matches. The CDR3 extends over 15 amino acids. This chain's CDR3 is CASSPLAGGRETQYF. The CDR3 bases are TGTGCCAGCAGCCCCTTAGCGGGAGGAAGGGAGACCCAGTACTTC.

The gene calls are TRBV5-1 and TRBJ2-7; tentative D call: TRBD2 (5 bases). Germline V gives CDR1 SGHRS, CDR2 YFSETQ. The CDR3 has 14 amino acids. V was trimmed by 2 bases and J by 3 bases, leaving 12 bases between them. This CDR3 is CASSLVGGSYEQYF. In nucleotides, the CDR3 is TGCGCCAGCAGCTTAGTAGGTGGGAGCTACGAGCAGTACTTC.

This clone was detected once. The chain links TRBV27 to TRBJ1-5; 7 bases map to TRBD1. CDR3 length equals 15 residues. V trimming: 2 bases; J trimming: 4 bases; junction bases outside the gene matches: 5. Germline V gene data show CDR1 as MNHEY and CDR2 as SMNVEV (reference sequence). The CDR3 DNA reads TGTGCCAGCAGTTTACTGGGGACAGTAAATCAGCCCCAGCATTTT. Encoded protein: CASSLLGTVNQPQHF.

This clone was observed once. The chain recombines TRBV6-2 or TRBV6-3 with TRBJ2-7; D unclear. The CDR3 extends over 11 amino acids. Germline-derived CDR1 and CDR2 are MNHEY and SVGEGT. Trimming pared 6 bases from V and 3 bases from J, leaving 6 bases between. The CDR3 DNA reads TGTGCCAGCAGCAATCGCTACGAGCAGTACTTC. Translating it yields CASSNRYEQYF.

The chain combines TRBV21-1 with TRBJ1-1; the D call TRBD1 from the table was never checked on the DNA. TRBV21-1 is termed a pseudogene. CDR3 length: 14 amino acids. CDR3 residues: CAREDRETNTEAFF. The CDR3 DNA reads TGTGCCAGGGAGGACAGGGAAACGAACACTGAAGCTTTCTTT.

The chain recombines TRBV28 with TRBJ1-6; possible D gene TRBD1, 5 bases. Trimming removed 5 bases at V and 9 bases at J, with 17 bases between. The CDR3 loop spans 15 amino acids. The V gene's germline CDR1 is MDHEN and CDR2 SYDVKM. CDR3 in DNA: TGTGCCAGCAGTCCCCGTGAAGGGGAGGTTTCACCCCTCCACTTT. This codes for CASSPREGEVSPLHF.

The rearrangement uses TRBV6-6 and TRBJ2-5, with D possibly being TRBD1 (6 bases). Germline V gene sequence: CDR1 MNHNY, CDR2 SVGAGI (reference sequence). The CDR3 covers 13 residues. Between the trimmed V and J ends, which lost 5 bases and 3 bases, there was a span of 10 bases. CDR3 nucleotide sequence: TGTGCCAGCAGTCAGGACAGAAAAGAGACCCAGTACTTC. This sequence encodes CASSQDRKETQYF.

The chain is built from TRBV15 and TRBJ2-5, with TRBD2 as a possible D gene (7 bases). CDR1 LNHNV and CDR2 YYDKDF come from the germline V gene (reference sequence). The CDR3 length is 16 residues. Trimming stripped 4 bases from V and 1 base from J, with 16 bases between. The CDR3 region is CATSKPLGGAQETQYF. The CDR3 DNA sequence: TGTGCCACCAGCAAGCCCCTAGGGGGGGCCCAAGAGACCCAGTACTTC.

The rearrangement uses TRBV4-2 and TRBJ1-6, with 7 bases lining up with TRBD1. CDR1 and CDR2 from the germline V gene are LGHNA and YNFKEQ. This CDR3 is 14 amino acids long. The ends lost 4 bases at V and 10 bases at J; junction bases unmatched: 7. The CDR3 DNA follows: TGTGCCAGCAGCCCAGACAGGGTTGGCTCACCCCTCCACTTT. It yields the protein CASSPDRVGSPLHF.

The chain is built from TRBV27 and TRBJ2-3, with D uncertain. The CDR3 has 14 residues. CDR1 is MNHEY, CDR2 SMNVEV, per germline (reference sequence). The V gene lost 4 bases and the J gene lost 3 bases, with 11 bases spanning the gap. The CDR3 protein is CASSYLSQTDTQYF. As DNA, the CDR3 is TGTGCCAGCAGTTACCTGAGTCAAACAGATACGCAGTATTTT.